The T cell receptor beta chain described here comes from a study of identifying expanded T cells in peripheral blood. TCRdb keeps only in-frame clones here, not all; method: immunoSEQ multiplex PCR. The table records approximately 100,000 clones, around 88% of them present only once. No infections or other immune events were documented during collection. This clone was seen a handful of times. Its antigen is as yet unknown. The CDR3 is 14 amino acids. Germline lookup yields CDR1 LNHDA and CDR2 SQIVND (reference sequence). Trimming took 7 bases from V and 1 from J, leaving 13 bases between them. Overall study findings and caveats: Clone count variance between roughly 2-week samples rose with total template count. Over two and four weeks, about 15 and 18 clones changed, versus more than 1 between replicates.

J is TRBJ1-1 and V is TRBV19; a possible D gene is TRBD1 (6 bases). The origin of this receptor is a person aged 18 to 70 in good health. The sample was blood. In nucleotides, the CDR3 is TGTGCCAGTAACCGACAGGTGGCGAACACTGAAGCTTTCTTT. It encodes CASNRQVANTEAFF.